This TCR beta chain was identified during a study of radiotherapy plus CTLA-4 blockade in lung cancer. Looking at the study overall: Overall, roughly 17% of patients showed an objective response, while 25% to 35% attained disease control. General study points: Increased serum interferon-beta after radiation also reportedly predicted response strongly. Among blood TCR repertoires after radiotherapy plus ipilimumab, tumor-derived clones expanded.

Regarding this clone: Its antigen is as yet unknown.

CTLA-4 blockade with ipilimumab, together with focal radiation, was given to patients with chemo-refractory metastatic non-small-cell lung cancer. Profiling relied on immunoSEQ multiplex PCR, and the TCRdb table lists in-frame clones only, not all of them. The sample includes tens of thousands of clones, about 80% of them seen just once. V was shortened by 4 bases and J by 3 bases, with 19 bases between the two germline ends. Germline V gene sequence: CDR1 SGHAT, CDR2 FQNNGV. This CDR3 comprises 16 residues. The TCR was taken from a human donor with non-small cell lung cancer who had a complete response to radiotherapy plus ipilimumab. The chain combines TRBV11-2 with TRBJ2-7; unclear D gene. Sequences were derived from peripheral blood, sampled from a patient treated with radiotherapy plus ipilimumab. The CDR3 DNA is TGTGCCAGCAGCTCCCCGAAGGGCACCAGGAACTACGAGCAGTACTTC. This gives the protein CASSSPKGTRNYEQYF.